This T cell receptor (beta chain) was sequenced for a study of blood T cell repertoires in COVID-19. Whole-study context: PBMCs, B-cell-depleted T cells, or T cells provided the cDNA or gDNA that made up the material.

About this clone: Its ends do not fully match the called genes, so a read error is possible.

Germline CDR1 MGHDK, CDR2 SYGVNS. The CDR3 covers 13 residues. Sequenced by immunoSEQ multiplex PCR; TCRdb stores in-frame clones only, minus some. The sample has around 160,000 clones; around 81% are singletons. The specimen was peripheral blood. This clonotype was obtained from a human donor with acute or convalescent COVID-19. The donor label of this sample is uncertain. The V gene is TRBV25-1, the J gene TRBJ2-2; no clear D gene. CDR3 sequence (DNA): TGTGCCAGCAATGAAAATCCAGCGGGGGAGCTGTTTTTT. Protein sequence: CASNENPAGELFF.